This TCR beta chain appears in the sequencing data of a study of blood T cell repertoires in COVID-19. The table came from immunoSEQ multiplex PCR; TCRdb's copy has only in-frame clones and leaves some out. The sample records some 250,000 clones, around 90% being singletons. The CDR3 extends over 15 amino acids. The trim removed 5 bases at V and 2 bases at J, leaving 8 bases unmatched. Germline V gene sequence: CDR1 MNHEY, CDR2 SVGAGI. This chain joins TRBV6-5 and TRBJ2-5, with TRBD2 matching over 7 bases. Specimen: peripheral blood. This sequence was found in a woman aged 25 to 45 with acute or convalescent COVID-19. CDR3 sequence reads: CASSIHGTIQETQYF. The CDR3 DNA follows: TGTGCCAGCAGTATCCACGGGACTATACAAGAGACCCAGTACTTC.